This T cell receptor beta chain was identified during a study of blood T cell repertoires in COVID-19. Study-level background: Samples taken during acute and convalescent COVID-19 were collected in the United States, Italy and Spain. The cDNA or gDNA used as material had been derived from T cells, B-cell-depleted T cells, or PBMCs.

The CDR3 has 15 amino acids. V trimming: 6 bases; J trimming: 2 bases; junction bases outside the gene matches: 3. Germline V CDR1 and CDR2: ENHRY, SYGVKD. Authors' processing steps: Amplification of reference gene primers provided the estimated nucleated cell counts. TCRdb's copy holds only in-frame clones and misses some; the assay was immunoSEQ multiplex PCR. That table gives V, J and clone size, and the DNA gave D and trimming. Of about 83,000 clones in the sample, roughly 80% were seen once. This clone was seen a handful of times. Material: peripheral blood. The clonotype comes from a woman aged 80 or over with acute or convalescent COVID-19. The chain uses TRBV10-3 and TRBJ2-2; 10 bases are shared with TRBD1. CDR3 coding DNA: TGTGCCATCAGACCGACAGGGGGCAACACCGGGGAGCTGTTTTTT. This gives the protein CAIRPTGGNTGELFF.